This passage covers 17 T cell receptor beta chains from one sample sequenced in a study of T-cell memory formation after mild COVID-19. A single record per CDR3 protein comes from TCRdb applying MiXCR to the 5' RACE reads. The data hold some 130,000 distinct CDR3 sequences, with around 27% observed a single time. Material for sequencing was PBMCs or a T cell subset sorted from them (not recorded which). These receptors originate from an adult woman who had mild COVID-19 (a few samples of this study predate the infection). Cell type and time point are not known.

CDR3 sequence: CASRTGREQFF. As DNA, the CDR3 is TGTGCCAGCCGTACGGGGCGCGAGCAGTTCTTC. This chain connects TRBV27 to TRBJ2-1; tentatively, D is TRBD1 or TRBD2 (5 bases each). Germline V gives CDR1 MNHEY, CDR2 SMNVEV (reference sequence). The germline V and J ends were trimmed by 8 bases and 10 bases, with 12 bases remaining between them. The CDR3 runs to 11 residues.

The chain combines TRBV10-3 with TRBJ2-1; 8 bases agree with TRBD2. Germline V gene sequence: CDR1 ENHRY, CDR2 SYGVKD. This CDR3 is 18 amino acids long. Trimming cost V 0 bases and J 4 bases; bases outside gene matches: 11. The CDR3 protein is CAISESWGSGRPYNEQFF. The CDR3 DNA reads TGTGCCATCAGTGAGTCGTGGGGCAGCGGGAGACCATACAATGAGCAGTTCTTC.

The chain couples TRBV28 to TRBJ2-3; D gene uncertain. Germline V gene data show CDR1 as MDHEN and CDR2 as SYDVKM. The CDR3 length is 17 residues. Trimming cost V 6 bases and J 4 bases, with 23 bases left between them. The CDR3 DNA reads TGTGCCAGCAGCCTACAACAACCGGGCTCCCCGGCAGATACGCAGTATTTT. Protein product: CASSLQQPGSPADTQYF.

This clonotype was observed a few times. The chain uses TRBV6-5 and TRBJ2-7; TRBD1 agrees at 8 bases. Losses at the gene ends were 4 bases for V and 4 bases for J; bases not matched to a gene: 12. The CDR3 loop spans 16 amino acids. Germline V lookup: CDR1 MNHEY, CDR2 SVGAGI. The CDR3: CASSSPRGPGWYEQYF. DNA for the CDR3: TGTGCCAGCAGTTCCCCCAGGGGGCCAGGTTGGTACGAGCAGTACTTC.

This chain joins TRBV20-1 and TRBJ1-2; D gene uncertain. Germline V gene data show CDR1 as DFQATT and CDR2 as SNEGSKA (reference sequence). The CDR3 is 14 residues long. The ends were cut back, 6 bases at V and 4 bases at J, with 18 bases in the middle. CDR3 nucleotide sequence: TGCAGTGCCTCCCGTAGCGGGTGGCCCTATGGCTACACCTTC. Its protein product is CSASRSGWPYGYTF.

This clonotype has more than one count but fewer than ten. For the CDR3, the DNA is TGCAGCGTCGTTACAGGGACCGGTCAGCCCCAGCATTTT. Amino acid sequence: CSVVTGTGQPQHF. The V call is TRBV29-1, the J call TRBJ1-5; maybe TRBD1 (6 bases). CDR3 length: 13 residues. V was trimmed by 6 bases and J by 6 bases, leaving 15 bases between them. Per germline, CDR1 SQVTM and CDR2 ANQGSEA.

This clonotype appeared a single time. V gene TRBV5-6 combines with J gene TRBJ1-1; D is unresolved. The germline V gene has CDR1 SGHDT and CDR2 YYEEEE. This CDR3 contains 15 residues. V was shortened by 1 base and J by 3 bases, with 13 bases between the two germline ends. CDR3 protein: CASSLSRARYTEAFF. For the CDR3, the DNA is TGTGCCAGCAGCTTGAGTCGGGCGAGGTACACTGAAGCTTTCTTT. The complete variable domain, with remaining parts taken from reference TRBV5-6 and TRBJ1-1, reads DAGVTQSPTHLIKTRGQQVTLRCSPKSGHDTVSWYQQALGQGPQFIFQYYEEEERQRGNFPDRFSGHQFPNYSSELNVNALLLGDSALYLCASSLSRARYTEAFFGQGTRLTVV.

The chain has TRBV12-3 or TRBV12-4 and TRBJ2-7; D remains unclear. The CDR3 runs 13 residues. Trimming left V 3 bases short and J 4 bases short, with 10 bases between. Written as DNA, the CDR3 is TGTGCCAGCAGTTTCCGCCCGGGTTACGAGCAGTACTTC. This gives the protein CASSFRPGYEQYF.

Only a few counts were recorded for this clonotype. The chain employs TRBV4-1 and TRBJ1-4, with 8 bases matching TRBD1. Per germline, CDR1 MGHRA and CDR2 YSYEKL. This CDR3 contains 13 residues. Trimming cost V 1 base and J 12 bases; bases outside gene matches: 4. The CDR3 spells CASSQGTGYELFF. Written as DNA, the CDR3 is TGCGCCAGCAGCCAAGGGACAGGGTATGAACTGTTTTTT.

The gene calls are TRBV7-9 and TRBJ1-2, with D perhaps matching TRBD1 (5 bases). CDR1 SEHNR and CDR2 FQNEAQ come from the germline V gene (reference sequence). This CDR3 is 14 amino acids long. The V gene lost 5 bases and the J gene lost 4 bases, with 14 bases spanning the gap. The CDR3 nucleotides read TGTGCCAGCAGCCTCACGGGGGGGACCTATGGCTACACCTTC. Amino acid sequence: CASSLTGGTYGYTF. Based on the CDR3 plus reference TRBV7-9 and TRBJ1-2, the full variable domain is DTGVSQNPRHKITKRGQNVTFRCDPISEHNRLYWYRQTLGQGPEFLTYFQNEAQLEKSRLLSDRFSAERPKGSFSTLEIQRTEQGDSAMYLCASSLTGGTYGYTFGSGTRLTVV.

The chain joins TRBV7-6 to TRBJ2-7, with 10 positions matching TRBD1. V trimming: 5 bases; J trimming: 1 base; junction bases outside the gene matches: 5. This CDR3 has 15 residues. Germline V lookup: CDR1 SGHVS, CDR2 FNYEAQ. As DNA, the CDR3 is TGTGCCAGCAGCCCCGGGACAGGGGAGTCCTACGAGCAGTACTTC. This translates into CASSPGTGESYEQYF.

The gene calls are TRBV4-1 and TRBJ2-3, with 13 bases lining up with TRBD2. The V gene's germline CDR1 is MGHRA and CDR2 YSYEKL. Germline trimming cut 4 bases from V and 2 bases from J; bases unmatched to any gene: 3. This CDR3 region has 16 residues. CDR3: CASSPGTSGVTDTQYF. In nucleotides, the CDR3 is TGCGCCAGCAGCCCAGGGACTAGCGGGGTCACAGATACGCAGTATTTT.

This clonotype was seen only a few times. J is TRBJ2-1 and V is TRBV12-3 or TRBV12-4, with a tentative D call TRBD2 (6 bases). There are 14 residues in the CDR3. Trimming took 4 bases from V and 3 from J, leaving 10 bases between them. Here the CDR3 reads CASSYAGSYNEQFF. DNA of the CDR3: TGTGCCAGCAGTTACGCGGGGAGCTACAATGAGCAGTTCTTC.

The V call is TRBV24-1, the J call TRBJ2-3, with D tentatively TRBD1 or TRBD2 (5 bases each). The CDR3 runs 14 residues. The V end was cut by 5 bases, the J end by 1 base, with 9 bases between. The V gene's germline CDR1 is KGHDR and CDR2 SFDVKD. The CDR3 reads CATSAGRGTDTQYF. The DNA for the CDR3 is TGTGCCACCAGTGCGGGACGAGGCACAGATACGCAGTATTTT.

The chain has TRBV30 and TRBJ1-2; tentatively, D is TRBD1 (6 bases). V lost 2 bases and J lost 6, with 13 bases in between. The CDR3 covers 13 residues. Germline V gene sequence: CDR1 GTSNPN, CDR2 SVGIG (reference sequence). This CDR3 reads CAWSTTGFDGYTF. The CDR3 nucleotides read TGTGCCTGGAGTACTACAGGGTTCGATGGCTACACCTTC.

The CDR3 coding sequence is TGTGCCAGCTCACCGGAGCAGCCGGGAGAGGAAAAACTGTTTTTT. It translates to CASSPEQPGEEKLFF. The chain joins TRBV18 to TRBJ1-4; D is ambiguous. V was trimmed by 3 bases and J by 8 bases, leaving 16 bases between them. The CDR3 is made up of 15 amino acids. The germline gives CDR1 KGHSH, CDR2 LQKENI.

Only a few counts were recorded for this clonotype. The CDR3 DNA is TGTGCCAGCAGCTTGGGGCAGGGTGAAGCTTTCTTT. Translated: CASSLGQGEAFF. The chain is built from TRBV5-6 and TRBJ1-1; perhaps TRBD1 as D (5 bases). Trimming took 0 bases from V and 7 from J, leaving 7 bases between them. In germline, CDR1 is SGHDT, CDR2 YYEEEE. This CDR3 is 12 amino acids long.